The 26 T cell receptor gamma chains presented below share a single source sample, sequenced in a study of gamma delta lymphoproliferative disorders and STAT genes. The receptor sequences were amplified from genomic DNA of peripheral blood mononuclear cells. TCRdb reanalysed the multiplex PCR reads with CATT. Of about 2,200 gamma-chain clones in the sample, roughly a tenth were seen once. Sequences were obtained from blood. These receptors all come from a human donor with gamma-delta T-cell large granular lymphocyte leukemia.

The chain recombines TRGV4 with TRGJ1 or TRGJ2. Matching the DNA to germline supplied the J gene, which TCRdb does not give. Germline V gives CDR1 EGSTGY, CDR2 YDSYTSSV. The V and J ends lost 1 base and 3 bases, in that order; junction bases with no gene match: 12. The CDR3 has 16 residues. This chain's CDR3 is CATWDGKTIRYYKKLF. The CDR3 DNA follows: TGTGCCACCTGGGATGGTAAAACCATCCGTTATTATAAGAAACTCTTT.

The V call is TRGV8, the J call TRGJ1 or TRGJ2. The J gene was missing in TCRdb and was found by matching the end of the DNA to germline. The CDR3 contains 14 residues. The junction had 4 bases not matched to a gene; V was cut back by 0 bases and J by 2 bases. Per the germline V gene, CDR1 is VENAVY and CDR2 is YDSYNSRV. The CDR3 sequence: CATWDRVYYYKKLF. In DNA, the CDR3 is TGTGCCACCTGGGATAGGGTCTATTATTATAAGAAACTCTTT.

By its share, this clone is medium-sized (0.01 to 0.1%). The limits of the CDR3 on the DNA are not certain, so only TCRdb's listed CDR3 is given. Called V gene: TRGV11; the J gene was not called. TRGV11 is sorted into the ORF group, with uncertain function. The CDR3 is made up of 16 amino acids, end residues included. The CDR3 reads CTTVPAGLGTNYKKLF.

The V call is TRGV10, the J call TRGJ1 or TRGJ2. Since TCRdb gives no J gene, matching the DNA to germline was used here to assign it. TRGV10 is an ORF, with its function uncertain. CDR3 length equals 13 residues. Trimming at V came to 8 bases and at J to 4 bases, leaving 9 bases not matched to a gene. The CDR3 DNA reads as TGTGCTGCGTGGGATGGAAGGTATTATAAGAAACTCTTT. Encoded protein: CAAWDGRYYKKLF.

As to this clone: The sample has other DNA sequences that encode this CDR3 too. The rearrangement uses TRGV10 and TRGJ1 or TRGJ2. The J gene, missing from TCRdb, was assigned here through DNA to germline matching. TRGV10 is identified as an open reading frame with a role that is uncertain. The CDR3 covers 12 residues. Germline trimming cut 8 bases from V and 6 bases from J; bases unmatched to any gene: 8. Written as DNA, the CDR3 is TGTGCTGCGTGGGATTACTCTTATAAGAAACTCTTT. Encoded protein: CAAWDYSYKKLF.

This clone is medium-sized within its sample. The limits of the CDR3 on the DNA are not certain, so only TCRdb's listed CDR3 is given. No J gene was called, and the V gene is TRGV11. TRGV11 is reported as an ORF; its role is uncertain. The CDR3 length is 20 residues, termini included. The CDR3 region is CTTVPAGLGTPLQGGWIKTF.

This rearrangement joins TRGV10 to TRGJ1 or TRGJ2. TCRdb records no J gene; here it was assigned by comparing the DNA to germline. TRGV10 is an open reading frame, and its role is uncertain. This CDR3 is built from 12 residues. V lost 8 bases to trimming and J lost 11 bases; unmatched junction nucleotides: 13. CDR3 loop: CAAWDYKGEKLF. CDR3 nucleotides: TGTGCTGCGTGGGATTATAAAGGCGAGAAACTCTTT.

This clone occurred a few times. The chain uses TRGV4 and TRGJ1 or TRGJ2. The J gene was not available in TCRdb and was assigned here by matching the DNA to germline segments. Germline V lookup: CDR1 EGSTGY, CDR2 YDSYTSSV. The V segment lost 2 bases and the J segment 2 bases; nucleotides outside the gene matches: 6. The length of the CDR3 is 14 residues. In DNA, the CDR3 is TGTGCCACCTGGGATGTACCGGATTATTATAAGAAACTCTTT. This encodes CATWDVPDYYKKLF.

The CDR3 reads CATWDRPPHKKLF. DNA of the CDR3: TGTGCCACCTGGGATAGACCGCCTCATAAGAAACTCTTT. The chain has TRGV8 and TRGJ1 or TRGJ2. Since TCRdb gives no J gene, matching the DNA to germline was used here to assign it. CDR1 is VENAVY and CDR2 is YDSYNSRV in the germline V gene. The CDR3 is 13 residues long. Trimming at V came to 1 base and at J to 8 bases, leaving 8 bases not matched to a gene.

The CDR3 nucleotides read TGTGCCACCTGGGAGGCTCTTACTATTTATTATAAGAAACTCTTT. This translates into CATWEALTIYYKKLF. The V gene is TRGV4, the J gene TRGJ1 or TRGJ2. Here the J gene came from matching the DNA to germline, since TCRdb omits it. The CDR3 has 15 residues. J lost 3 bases, V lost 4 bases, and 12 bases had no gene match. The V gene's germline CDR1 is EGSTGY and CDR2 YDSYTSSV.

This clone was detected only a few times. V and J are TRGV2 and TRGJ1 or TRGJ2. TCRdb carries no J gene annotation; the J gene was assigned here by matching the DNA with germline. Unmatched junction bases numbered 4, after V lost 0 bases and J lost 11 bases. Germline CDR1 EGSNGY, CDR2 YDSYNSKV. The length of the CDR3 is 11 residues. The CDR3 region has the DNA TGTGCCACCTGGGACGGGCGGGAGAAACTCTTT. This encodes CATWDGREKLF.

This clone has a handful of counts. The chain combines TRGV10 with TRGJ1 or TRGJ2. The J gene, missing from TCRdb, was assigned here through DNA to germline matching. TRGV10 is labeled an ORF, and its function is uncertain. The CDR3 consists of 14 residues. The V and J ends lost 8 bases and 6 bases, in that order; junction bases with no gene match: 14. The CDR3 coding sequence is TGTGCTGCGTGGGATTATTACCCTGGTTATAAGAAACTCTTT. Its translation: CAAWDYYPGYKKLF.

The chain uses TRGV4 and TRGJ1 or TRGJ2. TCRdb records no J gene; here it was assigned by comparing the DNA to germline. The V gene's germline CDR1 is EGSTGY and CDR2 YDSYTSSV. The CDR3 runs to 10 residues. V was clipped by 3 bases and J by 11 bases; unmatched bases: 4. This chain's CDR3 is CATWDREKLF. CDR3 sequence (DNA): TGTGCCACCTGGGATCGCGAGAAACTCTTT.

This chain links TRGV2 with TRGJ1 or TRGJ2. TCRdb leaves out the J gene; it was filled in here by matching the DNA to germline. CDR3 length equals 16 residues. V trimming: 7 bases; J trimming: 4 bases; junction bases outside the gene matches: 19. Looked up from germline, CDR1 is EGSNGY and CDR2 is YDSYNSKV. In nucleotides, the CDR3 is TGTGCCACCTGTGGGGCTCTTGGTTTTTTGTATTATAAGAAACTCTTT. Protein sequence: CATCGALGFLYYKKLF.

The chain is built from TRGV3 and TRGJ1 or TRGJ2. TCRdb is silent on the J gene; assignment here came from matching the DNA to germline. Per germline, CDR1 VTNTFY and CDR2 YDVSTARD (reference sequence). The J segment lost 2 bases and the V segment lost 3 bases, leaving 4 bases of the junction unmatched. This CDR3 is built from 13 residues. The CDR3 sequence: CATWDSYYYKKLF. For the CDR3, the DNA is TGTGCCACCTGGGACTCCTATTATTATAAGAAACTCTTT.

This clone was counted between two and nine times. The DNA is omitted, as the CDR3 cannot be located on it reliably, and the CDR3 follows TCRdb's listing. No J gene was named, though the V gene is TRGV11. TRGV11 is flagged as an ORF with uncertain function. The length of the CDR3 is 18 amino acids, counting both ends. CDR3 in amino acids: CTTVPAGLGTLVDYKKLF.

There are a few counts of this clone. For the CDR3, the DNA is TGTGCCACCTGGGCTCGGAATTATTATAAGAAACTCTTT. Protein product: CATWARNYYKKLF. The chain couples TRGV4 to TRGJ1 or TRGJ2. Because TCRdb records no J gene, it was assigned here through a match of the DNA to germline. Germline CDR1 EGSTGY, CDR2 YDSYTSSV. CDR3 length: 13 residues. Losses at the gene ends were 5 bases for V and 0 bases for J; bases not matched to a gene: 4.

About this clone: The DNA is omitted, as the CDR3 cannot be located on it reliably, and the CDR3 follows TCRdb's listing. V gene TRGV8 was called; the J gene was not. The CDR3 is 22 residues long, counting both termini. Germline V lookup: CDR1 VENAVY, CDR2 YDSYNSRV. CDR3 protein: CATWDRIPGFKIGNSLAVEQHF.

This clone has more than one count but fewer than ten. The protein given by TCRdb reflects a much larger clone and differs at residue 9 from this DNA's translation, likely from a read error; the protein shown is the DNA's translation. The chain uses TRGV9 and TRGJP. The J gene was missing in TCRdb and was found by matching the end of the DNA to germline. CDR3 size: 16 residues. Germline V CDR1 and CDR2: GITISATS, ISYDGTV (reference sequence). CDR3 loop: CALWEVEESGKKIKVF. CDR3 nucleotides: TGTGCCTTGTGGGAGGTGGAAGAGTCGGGCAAAAAAATCAAGGTATTT.

This clone was picked up a small number of times. The genes are TRGV8 and TRGJ1 or TRGJ2. TCRdb carries no J gene annotation; the J gene was assigned here by matching the DNA with germline. Per the germline V gene, CDR1 is VENAVY and CDR2 is YDSYNSRV. The CDR3 has 13 amino acids. Losses at the gene ends were 5 bases for V and 7 bases for J; bases not matched to a gene: 11. The chain's CDR3 is CATWAQLGYKKLF. CDR3 DNA sequence: TGTGCCACCTGGGCCCAATTGGGGTATAAGAAACTCTTT.

This clone rates as medium-sized (0.01 to 0.1%). The CDR3 region is CATWDAGTGWFKIF. CDR3 in DNA: TGTGCCACCTGGGACGCCGGCACTGGTTGGTTCAAGATATTT. The chain joins TRGV2 to TRGJP1. As TCRdb names no J gene, one was assigned here on the basis of a DNA match to germline. The length of the CDR3 is 14 residues. CDR1 is EGSNGY and CDR2 is YDSYNSKV in the germline V gene. V shed 2 bases and J 4 bases; nucleotides not matched to a gene: 4.

There are a few counts of this clone. V usage is TRGV3 and J usage is TRGJ1 or TRGJ2. TCRdb carries no J gene annotation; the J gene was assigned here by matching the DNA with germline. This CDR3 region has 11 residues. V dropped 0 bases and J dropped 11; count of bases not matched to a gene: 4. Germline V gene data show CDR1 as VTNTFY and CDR2 as YDVSTARD (reference sequence). The CDR3 DNA sequence: TGTGCCACCTGGGACAGGCGGGAGAAACTCTTT. It encodes CATWDRREKLF.

This clone has a handful of counts. This sequence joins TRGV2 and TRGJ1 or TRGJ2. Because TCRdb records no J gene, it was assigned here through a match of the DNA to germline. V was clipped by 0 bases and J by 1 base; unmatched bases: 12. The CDR3 consists of 17 residues. Germline-derived CDR1 and CDR2 are EGSNGY and YDSYNSKV. CDR3 sequence (DNA): TGTGCCACCTGGGACGGGCCCACTCACGGTAATTATTATAAGAAACTCTTT. It is translated as CATWDGPTHGNYYKKLF.

This chain connects TRGV4 to TRGJ1 or TRGJ2. The J gene was not available in TCRdb and was assigned here by matching the DNA to germline segments. This CDR3 has 13 amino acids. Germline V lookup: CDR1 EGSTGY, CDR2 YDSYTSSV. The J segment lost 7 bases and the V segment lost 0 bases, leaving 6 bases of the junction unmatched. CDR3 nucleotide sequence: TGTGCCACCTGGGATGGGCTGCGGTATAAGAAACTCTTT. Translated: CATWDGLRYKKLF.

The chain has TRGV4 and TRGJP1. No J gene was available from TCRdb, and it was assigned here by a germline match of the DNA. V gave up 12 bases and J gave up 8 bases; unmatched junction bases: 12. CDR3 length: 12 residues. CDR1 is EGSTGY, CDR2 YDSYTSSV, per germline. The CDR3 sequence: CAPKPKGWFKIF. In nucleotides, the CDR3 is TGTGCCCCGAAACCCAAAGGTTGGTTCAAGATATTT.

No call exists for the J gene, whereas the V gene is TRGV2. Germline V gene lookup returns CDR1 EGSNGY and CDR2 YDSYNSKV. This CDR3 has 10 residues. The CDR3 region has the DNA TGTGCCACCTGGGACGGGCTTCACCTCTTT. It codes for CATWDGLHLF.